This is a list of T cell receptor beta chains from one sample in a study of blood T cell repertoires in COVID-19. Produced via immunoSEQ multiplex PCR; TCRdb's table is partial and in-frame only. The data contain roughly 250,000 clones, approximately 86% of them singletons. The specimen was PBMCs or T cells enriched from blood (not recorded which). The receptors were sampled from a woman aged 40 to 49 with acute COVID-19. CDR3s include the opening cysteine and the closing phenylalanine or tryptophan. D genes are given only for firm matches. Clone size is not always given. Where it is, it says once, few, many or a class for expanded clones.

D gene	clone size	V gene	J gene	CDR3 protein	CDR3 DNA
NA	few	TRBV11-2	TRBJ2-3	CASLAVTDTQYF	TGTGCCAGCTTAGCGGTCACAGATACGCAGTATTTT
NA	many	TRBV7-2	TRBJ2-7	CASSLMAGNYEQYF	TGTGCCAGCAGCTTAATGGCAGGGAACTACGAGCAGTACTTC
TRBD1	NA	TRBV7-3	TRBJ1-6	CASSRDRGNSPLHF	TGTGCCAGCAGCCGGGACAGGGGGAATTCACCCCTCCACTTT
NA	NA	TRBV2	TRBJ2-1	CASSGDLQGEQFF	TGTGCCAGCAGTGGCGATCTCCAGGGTGAGCAGTTCTTC
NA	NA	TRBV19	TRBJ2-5	CASSILSTGPRETQYF	TGTGCCAGTAGTATCCTCTCGACAGGTCCAAGGGAGACCCAGTACTTC
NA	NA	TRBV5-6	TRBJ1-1	CASSRPTGMNTEAFF	TGTGCCAGCAGCCGCCCGACAGGAATGAACACTGAAGCTTTCTTT
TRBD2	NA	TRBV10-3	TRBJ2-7	CAISDIGRDVPYEQYF	TGTGCCATCAGTGATATCGGGAGGGATGTGCCCTACGAGCAGTACTTC
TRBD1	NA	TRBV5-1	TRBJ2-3	CASSSRQGEGTDTQYF	TGCGCCAGCAGCTCACGACAGGGTGAGGGCACAGATACGCAGTATTTT
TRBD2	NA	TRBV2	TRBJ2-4	CASSEDLAGTPYF	TGTGCCAGCAGTGAGGATCTAGCGGGAACCCCGTACTTC
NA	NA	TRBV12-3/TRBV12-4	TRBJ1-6	CASSRGTNSPLHF	TGTGCCAGCAGTAGGGGAACTAATTCACCCCTCCACTTT
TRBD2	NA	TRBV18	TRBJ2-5	CASSPRAGGTQETQYF	TGTGCCAGCTCACCCCGAGCGGGAGGGACACAAGAGACCCAGTACTTC
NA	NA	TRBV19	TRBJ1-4	CASTPREQDNEKLFF	TGTGCCAGTACCCCAAGGGAGCAAGATAATGAAAAACTGTTTTTT
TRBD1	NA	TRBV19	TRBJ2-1	CASSIVTGDGSNEQFF	TGTGCCAGTAGTATAGTCACAGGGGATGGTTCAAATGAGCAGTTCTTC
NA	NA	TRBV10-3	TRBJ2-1	CAISGDRNEQFF	TGTGCCATCAGCGGAGACAGGAATGAGCAGTTCTTC
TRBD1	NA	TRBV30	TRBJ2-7	CAWTESPGQPYEQYF	TGTGCCTGGACCGAATCGCCGGGACAGCCCTACGAGCAGTACTTC
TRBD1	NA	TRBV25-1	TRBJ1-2	CASSDAGQGKGYTF	TGTGCCAGCAGTGATGCCGGACAGGGGAAGGGCTACACCTTC
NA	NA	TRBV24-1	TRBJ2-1	CATSDYLSEGEQFF	TGTGCCACCAGTGATTATCTCTCAGAGGGTGAGCAGTTCTTC
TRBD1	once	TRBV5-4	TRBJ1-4	CASSLVGQGLEKLFF	TGTGCCAGCAGCTTGGTGGGACAGGGATTAGAAAAACTGTTTTTT
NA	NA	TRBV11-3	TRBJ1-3	CASSHQGSGNTIYF	TGTGCCAGCAGCCATCAGGGCTCTGGAAACACCATATATTTT
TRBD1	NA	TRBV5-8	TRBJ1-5	CASSLYGTGAFSNQPQHF	TGTGCCAGCAGCTTATACGGGACAGGGGCGTTTAGCAATCAGCCCCAGCATTTT
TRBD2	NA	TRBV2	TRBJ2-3	CASSLITSASTDTQYF	TGTGCCAGCAGTTTAATTACTAGCGCGAGCACAGATACGCAGTATTTT
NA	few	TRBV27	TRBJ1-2	CASSKYRLGYGYTF	TGTGCCAGCAGTAAATACAGGTTGGGGTATGGCTACACCTTC
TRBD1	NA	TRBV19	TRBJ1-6	CASSAGTGSNSPLHF	TGTGCCAGTAGTGCAGGGACAGGATCAAATTCACCCCTCCACTTT
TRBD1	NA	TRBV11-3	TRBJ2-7	CASSTNRDRAYEQYF	TGTGCCAGCAGCACAAACCGGGACAGGGCCTACGAGCAGTACTTC
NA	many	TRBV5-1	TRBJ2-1	CASSFSTAYNEQFF	TGCGCCAGCAGCTTCTCGACAGCGTACAATGAGCAGTTCTTC
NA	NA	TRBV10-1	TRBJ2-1	CASSVQADNEQFF	TGCGCCAGCAGTGTACAGGCAGACAATGAGCAGTTCTTC
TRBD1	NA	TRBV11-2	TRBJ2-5	CASSSGQQETQYF	TGTGCCAGCAGCTCGGGACAGCAAGAGACCCAGTACTTC
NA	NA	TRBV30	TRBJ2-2	CAWRYQGTAGELFF	TGTGCCTGGAGGTACCAAGGAACAGCCGGGGAGCTGTTTTTT